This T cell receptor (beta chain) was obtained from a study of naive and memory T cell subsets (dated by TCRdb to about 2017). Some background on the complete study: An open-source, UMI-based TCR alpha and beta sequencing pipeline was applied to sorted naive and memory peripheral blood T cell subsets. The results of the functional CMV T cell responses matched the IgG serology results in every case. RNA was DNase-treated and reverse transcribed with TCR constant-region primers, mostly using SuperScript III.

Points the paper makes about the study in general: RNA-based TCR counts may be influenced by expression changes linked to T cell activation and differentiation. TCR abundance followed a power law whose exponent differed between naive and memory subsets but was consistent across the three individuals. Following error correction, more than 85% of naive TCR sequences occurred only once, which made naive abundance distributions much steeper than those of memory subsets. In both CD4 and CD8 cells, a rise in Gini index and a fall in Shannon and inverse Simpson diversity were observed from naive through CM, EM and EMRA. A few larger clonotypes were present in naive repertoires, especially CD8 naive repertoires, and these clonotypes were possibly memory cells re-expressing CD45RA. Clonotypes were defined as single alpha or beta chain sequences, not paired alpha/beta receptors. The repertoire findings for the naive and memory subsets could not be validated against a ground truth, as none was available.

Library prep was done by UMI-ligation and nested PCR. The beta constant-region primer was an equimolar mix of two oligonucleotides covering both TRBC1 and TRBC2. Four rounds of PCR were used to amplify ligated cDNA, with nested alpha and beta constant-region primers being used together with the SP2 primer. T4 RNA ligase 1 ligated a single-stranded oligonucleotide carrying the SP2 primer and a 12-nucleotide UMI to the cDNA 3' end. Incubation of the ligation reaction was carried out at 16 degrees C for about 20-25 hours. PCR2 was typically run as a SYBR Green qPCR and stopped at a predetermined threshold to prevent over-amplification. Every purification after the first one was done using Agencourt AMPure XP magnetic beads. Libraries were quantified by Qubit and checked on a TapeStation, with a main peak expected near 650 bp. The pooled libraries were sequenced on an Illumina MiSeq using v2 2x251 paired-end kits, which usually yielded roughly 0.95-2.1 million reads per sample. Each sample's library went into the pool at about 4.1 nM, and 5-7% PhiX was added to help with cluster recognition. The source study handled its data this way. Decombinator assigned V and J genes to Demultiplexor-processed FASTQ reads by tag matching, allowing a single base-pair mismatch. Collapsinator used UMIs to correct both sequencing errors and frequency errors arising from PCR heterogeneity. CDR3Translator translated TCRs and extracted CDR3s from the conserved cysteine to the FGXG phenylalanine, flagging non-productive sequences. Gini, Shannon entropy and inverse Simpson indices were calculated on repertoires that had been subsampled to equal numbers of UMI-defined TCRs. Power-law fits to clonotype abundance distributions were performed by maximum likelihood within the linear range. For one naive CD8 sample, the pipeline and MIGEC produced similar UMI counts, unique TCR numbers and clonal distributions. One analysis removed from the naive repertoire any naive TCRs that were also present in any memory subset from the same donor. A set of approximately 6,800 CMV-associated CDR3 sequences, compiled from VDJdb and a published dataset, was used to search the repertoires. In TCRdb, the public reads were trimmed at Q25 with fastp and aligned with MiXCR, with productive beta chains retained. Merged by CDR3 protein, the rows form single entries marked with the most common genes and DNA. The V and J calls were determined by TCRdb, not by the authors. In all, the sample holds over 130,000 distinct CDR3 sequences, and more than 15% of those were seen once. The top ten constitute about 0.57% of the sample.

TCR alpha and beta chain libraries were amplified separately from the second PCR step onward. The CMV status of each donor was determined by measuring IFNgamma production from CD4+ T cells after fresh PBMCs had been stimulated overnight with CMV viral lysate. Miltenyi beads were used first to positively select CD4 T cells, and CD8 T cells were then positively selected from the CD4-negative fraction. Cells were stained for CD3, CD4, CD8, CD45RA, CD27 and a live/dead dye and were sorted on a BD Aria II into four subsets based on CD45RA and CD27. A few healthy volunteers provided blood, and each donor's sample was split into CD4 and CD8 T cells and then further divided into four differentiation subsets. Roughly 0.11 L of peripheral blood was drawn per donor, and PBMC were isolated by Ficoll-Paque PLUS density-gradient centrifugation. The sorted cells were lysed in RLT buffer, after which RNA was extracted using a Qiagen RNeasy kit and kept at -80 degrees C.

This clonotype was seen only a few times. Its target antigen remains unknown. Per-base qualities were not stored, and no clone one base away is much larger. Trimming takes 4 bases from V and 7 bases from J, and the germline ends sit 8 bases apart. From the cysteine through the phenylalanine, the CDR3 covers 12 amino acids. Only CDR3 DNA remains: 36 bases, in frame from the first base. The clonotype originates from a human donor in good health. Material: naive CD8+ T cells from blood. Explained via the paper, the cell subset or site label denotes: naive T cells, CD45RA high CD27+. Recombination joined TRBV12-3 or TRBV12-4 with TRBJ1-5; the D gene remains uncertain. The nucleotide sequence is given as TGTGCCAGCAGTTCAGGAGGGCAGCCCCAGCATTTT. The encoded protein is CASSSGGQPQHF.